A single sample gave rise to the 22 T cell receptor beta chains below, sequenced in a study of metastatic and nonmetastatic thyroid tumors. From the PCR reads, TCRdb re-called clones with MiXCR. Of 90,000 or so clones in the sample, 8.6% were seen once. No treatment had been given to any patient before thyroid surgery. Sequenced: blood. These receptors came from a female donor with papillary thyroid cancer or a benign thyroid nodule (not recorded which). Some clones in this sample may be carry-over from other donors' samples.

As regards this clone: This could be a read error, since a much larger clone is one nucleotide away. The chain links TRBV5-1 to TRBJ2-5; possibly TRBD2 for D (5 bases). The CDR3 extends over 15 amino acids. Germline V gene lookup returns CDR1 SGHRS and CDR2 YFSETQ. The chain's CDR3 is CASSGVVAGRETQHF. The CDR3 DNA sequence: TGCGCCAGCAGCGGGGTAGTCGCGGGTAGAGAGACCCAGCACTTC.

With respect to this clone: This clone may be a read error of a much larger clone one base away. This CDR3 is also generated by other DNA sequences in the sample. This chain connects TRBV12-3 or TRBV12-4 to TRBJ1-1, with D maybe TRBD1 (5 bases). V gave up 6 bases and J gave up 5 bases, with 16 bases separating them. There are 14 residues in the CDR3. The CDR3 coding sequence is TGTGCCAGCAGACCCCGGGGACGGGGGACTGAAGCTTTCTTT. Translating gives CASRPRGRGTEAFF.

This clone appeared many times. The gene calls are TRBV30 and TRBJ2-7, with D possibly called TRBD1 or TRBD2 (7 bases each). V shed 3 bases and J shed 2 bases, with 14 bases lying between them. Germline loops: CDR1 GTSNPN, CDR2 SVGIG (reference sequence). This CDR3 has 14 residues. CDR3 loop: CAWSGGTVTYEQYF. The CDR3 DNA sequence: TGTGCCTGGAGCGGGGGGACAGTGACCTACGAGCAGTACTTC.

This clone has at least ten counts. The V and J genes are TRBV7-3 and TRBJ2-1, with D hard to call. Germline CDR1 is SGHTA and CDR2 is FQGTGA. Deletions cut 1 base from V and 9 bases from J, with 4 bases between. The CDR3 has 11 residues. The CDR3 reads CASSLNGEQFF. The CDR3 DNA reads as TGTGCCAGCAGCTTAAATGGTGAGCAGTTCTTC.

This clone was seen many times. The gene calls are TRBV4-1 and TRBJ2-7; 13 nucleotides align to TRBD2. CDR1 is MGHRA, CDR2 YSYEKL, per germline. The CDR3 has 15 residues. V was pared by 0 bases and J by 5 bases, with 1 base of the junction left unmatched. CDR3 loop: CASSQEGLAGNEQYF. DNA for the CDR3: TGCGCCAGCAGCCAAGAGGGACTAGCGGGGAACGAGCAGTACTTC.

The sample holds many counts of this clone. This sequence joins TRBV18 and TRBJ1-1; maybe TRBD1 (5 bases). The CDR3 is made up of 14 amino acids. Trimming stripped 2 bases from V and 0 bases from J, with 7 bases between. Germline V lookup: CDR1 KGHSH, CDR2 LQKENI. The CDR3 reads CASSPGGMNTEAFF. The CDR3 DNA follows: TGTGCCAGCTCACCAGGGGGGATGAACACTGAAGCTTTCTTT.

This clone has a count of ten or more. The rearrangement uses TRBV6-4 and TRBJ2-2; D gene uncertain. The CDR3 is made up of 15 amino acids. With 0 bases removed from V and 1 base from J, the gap between germline ends came to 6 bases. CDR1 and CDR2 from the germline V gene are MRHNA and SNTAGT. In DNA form, the CDR3 reads TGTGCCAGCAGTGACTCGGCAGAGAACACCGGGGAGCTGTTTTTT. Amino acid sequence: CASSDSAENTGELFF.

The table lists this clone with a few counts. The genes are TRBV10-2 and TRBJ2-1, with D possibly TRBD2 on 5 matching bases. CDR1 WSHSY and CDR2 SAAADI come from the germline V gene. This CDR3 comprises 12 residues. V gave up 8 bases and J gave up 6 bases, with 11 bases separating them. CDR3 DNA sequence: TGCGCCAGCGCCCCCCGGGGCAATGAGCAGTTCTTC. It translates to CASAPRGNEQFF.

The table lists this clone with many counts. The chain has TRBV5-1 and TRBJ1-3; D is uncertain. Per germline, CDR1 SGHRS and CDR2 YFSETQ. The CDR3 has 14 residues. V dropped 1 base and J dropped 0 bases, with 5 bases sitting between them. The CDR3 bases are TGCGCCAGCAGCTTGACAAACTCTGGAAACACCATATATTTT. Protein sequence: CASSLTNSGNTIYF.

This clone was observed at least ten times. V is TRBV24-1 and J is TRBJ2-3, with TRBD2 matching 8 bases. The CDR3 extends over 16 amino acids. Germline CDR1 is KGHDR and CDR2 is SFDVKD. The junction had 10 bases not matched to a gene; V was cut back by 6 bases and J by 3 bases. The CDR3: CATSKNRGGETDTQYF. CDR3 nucleotide sequence: TGTGCCACCAGTAAAAATCGGGGGGGGGAGACAGATACGCAGTATTTT.

This clone has a count of ten or more. CDR3 protein: CASSPQPISQTNEKLFF. The CDR3 DNA reads as TGTGCCAGCAGCCCGCAACCGATCTCTCAGACTAATGAAAAACTGTTTTTT. J is TRBJ1-4 and V is TRBV13; D is ambiguous. The CDR3 is made up of 17 amino acids. The germline V gene has CDR1 PRHDT and CDR2 FYEKMQ (reference sequence). V dropped 5 bases and J dropped 2 bases, with 18 bases sitting between them.

This clone showed up many times. The chain uses TRBV6-4 and TRBJ2-3, with D unclear. CDR3 length equals 15 residues. V lost 2 bases to trimming and J lost 4 bases, with 13 bases between them. Germline CDR1 and CDR2: MRHNA and SNTAGT. CDR3 DNA sequence: TGTGCCAGCAGTGACGCACCAATGGGCTCAGATACGCAGTATTTT. This codes for CASSDAPMGSDTQYF.

The rearrangement uses TRBV6-1 and TRBJ2-7; the match to TRBD1 covers 7 bases. Germline loops: CDR1 MNHNS, CDR2 SASEGT. The CDR3 extends over 15 amino acids. V shed 0 bases and J 0 bases; nucleotides not matched to a gene: 2. This CDR3 is CASSEADRNSYEQYF. The CDR3 DNA is TGTGCCAGCAGTGAAGCGGACAGGAACTCCTACGAGCAGTACTTC.

This clone appeared many times. Other DNA sequences in the sample encode the same CDR3. This chain connects TRBV9 to TRBJ2-7; D ambiguous. CDR1 is SGDLS, CDR2 YYNGEE, per germline. This CDR3 contains 13 residues. V was cut by 0 bases and J by 6 bases, with 10 bases left in between. The CDR3 is CASSVALVGEQYF. The CDR3 nucleotides read TGTGCCAGCAGCGTAGCCCTTGTGGGCGAGCAGTACTTC.

This clone was counted many times. This chain links TRBV5-4 with TRBJ2-7; 8 positions agree with TRBD1. Trimming cost V 4 bases and J 3 bases; bases outside gene matches: 12. This CDR3 has 16 residues. Germline assignment: CDR1 SGHNT and CDR2 YYREEE (reference sequence). CDR3 sequence reads: CASSLSVGQGDYEQYF. The CDR3 region has the DNA TGTGCCAGCAGCCTCTCCGTCGGACAGGGAGACTACGAGCAGTACTTC.

The sample holds many counts of this clone. The rearrangement uses TRBV4-1 and TRBJ2-3; tentatively, D is TRBD1 (5 bases). Per germline, CDR1 MGHRA and CDR2 YSYEKL. V was trimmed by 8 bases and J by 1 base, leaving 13 bases between them. This CDR3 has 14 amino acids. Written as DNA, the CDR3 is TGCGCCAGCTCGGATGGGGCTCGCACAGATACGCAGTATTTT. It codes for CASSDGARTDTQYF.

Comment on this clone: This clone may be a read error of a much larger clone one base away. The V and J genes are TRBV5-1 and TRBJ2-1; 12 bases agree with TRBD2. CDR1 is SGHRS, CDR2 YFSETQ, per germline. The V and J ends lost 4 bases and 7 bases, in that order; junction bases with no gene match: 6. This CDR3 contains 15 residues. The CDR3 bases are TGCGCCAGCAGCCTCGTGACTAGCGGGGGTAATGAGCAGTTCTTC. Translated, it gives CASSLVTSGGNEQFF.

In its sample, this clone was seen many times. The chain joins TRBV7-7 to TRBJ1-1; the match to TRBD1 covers 7 bases. V lost 2 bases to trimming and J lost 1 base; unmatched junction nucleotides: 7. Germline loops: CDR1 SSHAT, CDR2 FNYEAQ (reference sequence). The CDR3 has 16 amino acids. CDR3 DNA: TGTGCCAGCAGCTTATACCGACAGGGCGAGAACACTGAAGCTTTCTTT. Protein: CASSLYRQGENTEAFF.

This clone has a count of ten or more. This chain connects TRBV11-1 to TRBJ2-3, with 11 bases fitting TRBD2. The CDR3 has 16 residues. V shed 6 bases, J shed 3 bases, and the junction held 8 bases outside the gene matches. From germline, CDR1 is SGHAT and CDR2 FQDESV (reference sequence). Written as DNA, the CDR3 is TGTGCCAGCAGGGCCGTAGCGGGGGGGCCGACAGATACGCAGTATTTT. Encoded protein: CASRAVAGGPTDTQYF.

This clone has at least ten counts. This chain uses TRBV10-1 with TRBJ2-1, with TRBD2 identical over 7 bases. Germline V lookup: CDR1 WNHNN, CDR2 SYGVQD (reference sequence). The CDR3 covers 19 residues. Trimming cost V 4 bases and J 0 bases; bases outside gene matches: 15. The CDR3 loop reads CASSGRGLGGSSSYNEQFF. The CDR3 region has the DNA TGCGCCAGCAGTGGCCGTGGCCTGGGGGGGTCGAGCTCCTACAATGAGCAGTTCTTC.

This clone was detected ten times or more. This chain uses TRBV12-3 or TRBV12-4 with TRBJ2-1; 11 nucleotides agree with TRBD2. This CDR3 has 14 residues. V gave up 7 bases and J gave up 7 bases; unmatched junction bases: 6. CDR3 amino acids: CASTPSGGWNEQFF. The DNA of the CDR3 is TGTGCCAGCACCCCTAGCGGGGGGTGGAATGAGCAGTTCTTC.

This sequence joins TRBV18 and TRBJ1-3, with D hard to call. There are 14 residues in the CDR3. From germline, CDR1 is KGHSH and CDR2 LQKENI. V was shortened by 1 base and J by 2 bases, with 6 bases between the two germline ends. The CDR3 DNA reads as TGTGCCAGCTCACCACGGGGTACTGGAAACACCATATATTTT. This gives the protein CASSPRGTGNTIYF. Supplemented by reference TRBV18 and TRBJ1-3, the full variable domain reads NAGVMQNPRHLVRRRGQEARLRCSPMKGHSHVYWYRQLPEEGLKFMVYLQKENIIDESGMPKERFSAEFPKEGPSILRIQQVVRGDSAAYFCASSPRGTGNTIYFGEGSWLTVV.